These 28 T cell receptor beta chains share one sample of origin, sequenced in a study of T-cell memory formation after mild COVID-19. TCRdb redid the calling of the 5' RACE reads with MiXCR, one entry per CDR3 protein. Here the sample spans fewer than 150,000 distinct CDR3 sequences, about 20% being singletons. Sequencing was carried out using PBMCs or a T cell subset sorted from them (not recorded which). The receptors derive from a man younger than 35 who had mild COVID-19 (a few samples of this study predate the infection). Cell type and time point are not known.

This clonotype showed up just a few times. The rearrangement joins TRBV10-3 to TRBJ2-2; the D call may be TRBD1 or TRBD2 (5 bases each). Trimming shortened V by 9 bases and J by 5 bases, and 19 bases separated the two germline ends. Germline loops: CDR1 ENHRY, CDR2 SYGVKD. CDR3 length: 15 amino acids. In DNA, the CDR3 is TGTGCCATTGACTCCGGGGCTACCGGTACCGGGGAGCTGTTTTTT. Encoded protein: CAIDSGATGTGELFF.

J is TRBJ1-2 and V is TRBV4-1; weak D call: TRBD1 (6 bases). The CDR3 has 16 amino acids. CDR1 and CDR2 (germline): MGHRA, YSYEKL. V lost 0 bases to trimming and J lost 5 bases, with 16 bases between them. The CDR3 reads CASSQDVSGAYYGYTF. The CDR3, as DNA: TGCGCCAGCAGCCAAGATGTCTCGGGGGCGTATTATGGCTACACCTTC.

This chain uses TRBV11-2 with TRBJ2-7; TRBD1 matches 7 bases. The CDR3 sequence is 16 residues long. Germline assignment: CDR1 SGHAT and CDR2 FQNNGV. Losses at the gene ends were 1 base for V and 4 bases for J; bases not matched to a gene: 10. DNA for the CDR3: TGTGCCAGCAGCTTAGGGCCGGCGACAGGGATATACGAGCAGTACTTC. Translating it yields CASSLGPATGIYEQYF. The variable domain in full, completed from reference TRBV11-2 and TRBJ2-7, reads EAGVAQSPRYKIIEKRQSVAFWCNPISGHATLYWYQQILGQGPKLLIQFQNNGVVDDSQLPKDRFSAERLKGVDSTLKIQPAKLEDSAVYLCASSLGPATGIYEQYFGPGTRLTVT.

The rearrangement joins TRBV6-6 to TRBJ2-7; D ambiguous. Germline assignment: CDR1 MNHNY and CDR2 SVGAGI (reference sequence). Trimming shortened V by 2 bases and J by 5 bases, and 10 bases separated the two germline ends. This CDR3 is built from 13 residues. CDR3 DNA sequence: TGTGCCAGCAGTTACGCCCCCGGGCACGAGCAGTACGTC. This codes for CASSYAPGHEQYV.

The V call is TRBV21-1, the J call TRBJ2-7. TRBV21-1 has pseudogene status. The CDR3 consists of 14 residues. CDR3 in amino acids: CASSKGARAYEQYV. CDR3 DNA: TGTGCCAGCAGCAAAGGAGCCAGAGCCTACGAGCAGTACGTC.

This clonotype has just a few counts. The rearrangement uses TRBV7-9 and TRBJ2-7; possibly TRBD1 for D (5 bases). Germline CDR1 and CDR2: SEHNR and FQNEAQ (reference sequence). This CDR3 has 13 residues. V lost 4 bases to trimming and J lost 6 bases, with 13 bases between them. DNA for the CDR3: TGTGCCAGCAGCTCCCCGGGCAGGGTCGAGCAGTACGTC. Its protein product is CASSSPGRVEQYV.

CDR3 nucleotides: TGCGCCAGCAGCCAAATCCGGGACAACCGTCCCGATGAGCAGTTCTTC. Translation: CASSQIRDNRPDEQFF. The V gene is TRBV5-1, the J gene TRBJ2-1, with a weak D call TRBD1 (6 bases). Germline V lookup: CDR1 SGHRS, CDR2 YFSETQ. The length of the CDR3 is 16 residues. Trimming removed 4 bases from V and 8 bases from J, with 22 bases in between.

This clonotype was detected only a few times. The V and J genes are TRBV4-1 and TRBJ2-1; weak D call: TRBD1 (6 bases). From germline, CDR1 is MGHRA and CDR2 YSYEKL. The V end was cut by 0 bases, the J end by 4 bases, with 13 bases between. The CDR3 consists of 16 residues. CDR3 loop: CASSQDPGGVYNEQFF. CDR3 coding DNA: TGCGCCAGCAGCCAAGACCCTGGGGGCGTATACAATGAGCAGTTCTTC.

This clonotype was observed a few times. This chain uses TRBV6-2 or TRBV6-3 with TRBJ2-1; TRBD2 might be the D (5 bases). The CDR3 spans 14 residues. The V end was cut by 5 bases, the J end by 12 bases, with 20 bases between. Germline CDR1 MNHEY, CDR2 SVGEGT. DNA of the CDR3: TGTGCCAGCAGTCCCCGGTTTAGCGTTCTCTGGCAGTTCTTC. Translation: CASSPRFSVLWQFF.

This chain connects TRBV29-1 to TRBJ1-1; D gene uncertain. Trimming removed 5 bases from V and 2 bases from J, with 6 bases in between. Germline loops: CDR1 SQVTM, CDR2 ANQGSEA. The CDR3 sequence is 11 residues long. The CDR3 bases are TGCAGCGTTCGGATTAACACTGAAGCTTTCTTT. Its translation is CSVRINTEAFF.

This clonotype occurred a few times. The chain combines TRBV28 with TRBJ2-6, with D unclear. In germline, CDR1 is MDHEN, CDR2 SYDVKM. The CDR3 is made up of 13 amino acids. Trimming left V 8 bases short and J 0 bases short, with 5 bases between. The CDR3 region is CASEHSGANVLTF. The CDR3 coding sequence is TGTGCCAGCGAGCACTCTGGGGCCAACGTCCTGACTTTC.

V gene TRBV15 combines with J gene TRBJ2-7; perhaps TRBD2 as D (6 bases). The CDR3 length is 15 residues. V gave up 0 bases and J gave up 6 bases, with 15 bases separating them. CDR1 LNHNV and CDR2 YYDKDF come from the germline V gene (reference sequence). In DNA, the CDR3 is TGTGCCACCAGCAGAGATAAGCCCTTCGGGGGCGAGCAGTACGTC. This translates into CATSRDKPFGGEQYV.

Only a few counts were recorded for this clonotype. V usage is TRBV29-1 and J usage is TRBJ2-5; the match to TRBD1 covers 9 bases. The CDR3 consists of 13 residues. Germline lookup yields CDR1 SQVTM and CDR2 ANQGSEA. V lost 2 bases, J lost 5 bases, and 3 bases stayed unmatched. DNA of the CDR3: TGCAGCGTTGAAACAGGGGGCTGGGAGACCCAGTACTTC. Translating gives CSVETGGWETQYF.

There are a few counts of this clonotype. This rearrangement joins TRBV6-6 to TRBJ1-1; D possibly corresponds to TRBD1 (5 bases). V was pared by 2 bases and J by 5 bases, with 9 bases between. The CDR3 extends over 13 amino acids. Per the germline V gene, CDR1 is MNHNY and CDR2 is SVGAGI (reference sequence). The CDR3 nucleotides read TGTGCCAGCAGTTACGGGGGAAGTACTGAAGCTTTCTTT. Protein product: CASSYGGSTEAFF.

This clonotype was seen only a few times. The chain carries TRBV5-1 and TRBJ2-3; D remains ambiguous. CDR1 is SGHRS and CDR2 is YFSETQ in the germline V gene. The CDR3 runs to 16 residues. V lost 2 bases and J 0 bases, leaving 13 bases between the germline ends. CDR3 residues: CASSFGEVSSTDTQYF. CDR3 in DNA: TGCGCCAGCAGCTTTGGAGAGGTGTCTAGCACAGATACGCAGTATTTT. The full variable domain, its missing parts supplied by reference TRBV5-1 and TRBJ2-3, is KAGVTQTPRYLIKTRGQQVTLSCSPISGHRSVSWYQQTPGQGLQFLFEYFSETQRNKGNFPGRFSGRQFSNSRSEMNVSTLELGDSALYLCASSFGEVSSTDTQYFGPGTRLTVL.

This clonotype was seen a few times. This chain uses TRBV30 with TRBJ2-7; 8 positions match TRBD1. V trimming: 4 bases; J trimming: 0 bases; junction bases outside the gene matches: 20. The length of the CDR3 is 19 residues. CDR1 and CDR2 from the germline V gene are GTSNPN and SVGIG (reference sequence). The CDR3 reads CAWTGMQGAPYFSSYEQYV. CDR3 sequence (DNA): TGTGCCTGGACGGGTATGCAGGGGGCTCCCTATTTCAGCTCCTACGAGCAGTACGTC.

The chain recombines TRBV7-8 with TRBJ2-3; 7 bases match TRBD1. This CDR3 has 17 residues. The germline V gene has CDR1 SGHVS and CDR2 FQNEAQ. J gave up 6 bases and V 3 bases, and 15 bases lay outside the gene matches. The CDR3 nucleotides read TGTGCCAGCAGCTTCCAGGACAGGAACCCCCGTCGGGATACGCAGTATTTT. It yields the protein CASSFQDRNPRRDTQYF. The full variable domain, completed using reference TRBV7-8 and TRBJ2-3, is GAGVSQSPRYKVAKRGQDVALRCDPISGHVSLFWYQQALGQGPEFLTYFQNEAQLDKSGLPSDRFFAERPEGSVSTLKIQRTQQEDSAVYLCASSFQDRNPRRDTQYFGPGTRLTVL.

The V and J genes are TRBV29-1 and TRBJ2-3; 8 bases map to TRBD1. Germline CDR1 is SQVTM and CDR2 is ANQGSEA. This CDR3 comprises 15 residues. J was trimmed by 0 bases and V by 3 bases; bases with no gene match: 5. The CDR3 DNA is TGCAGCGTTGAGGTGACAGGGGCTAGCACAGATACGCAGTATTTT. This translates into CSVEVTGASTDTQYF.

This chain joins TRBV11-3 and TRBJ2-3; D is uncertain. CDR3 length: 15 residues. Germline CDR1 and CDR2: SGHNT and YENEEA. V lost 4 bases to trimming and J lost 5 bases, with 16 bases between them. In nucleotides, the CDR3 is TGTGCCAGCAGCTCGCTGGCAGACTCTTTAGATACGCAGTATTTT. Encoded protein: CASSSLADSLDTQYF.

This clonotype has at least ten counts. The chain carries TRBV6-4 and TRBJ2-1; 7 bases are a match to TRBD2. Looked up from germline, CDR1 is MRHNA and CDR2 is SNTAGT. The ends lost 0 bases at V and 5 bases at J; junction bases unmatched: 7. The CDR3 is made up of 16 amino acids. In DNA, the CDR3 is TGTGCCAGCAGTGACTCCGCTGGCGGGGGAAACAATGAGCAGTTCTTC. Protein sequence: CASSDSAGGGNNEQFF.

This clonotype was detected only a few times. The rearrangement links TRBV15 to TRBJ2-2; no clear D. With 9 bases removed from V and 5 bases from J, the gap between germline ends came to 10 bases. This CDR3 contains 12 residues. Germline V CDR1 and CDR2: LNHNV, YYDKDF (reference sequence). The CDR3 is CATTLGTGELFF. The CDR3 nucleotides are TGTGCCACTACTTTGGGTACCGGGGAGCTGTTTTTT.

CDR3 in DNA: TGCAGCGTTGACAGGAACACTGAAGCTTTCTTT. Protein sequence: CSVDRNTEAFF. The chain is built from TRBV29-1 and TRBJ1-1, with no clear D. Germline V CDR1 and CDR2: SQVTM, ANQGSEA. The CDR3 contains 11 residues. V lost 3 bases and J lost 1, with 3 bases in between.

At least ten counts were recorded for this clonotype. The chain carries TRBV14 and TRBJ2-7; TRBD1 or TRBD2 may be the D gene (6 bases each). The CDR3 consists of 17 residues. Germline CDR1 is SGHDN and CDR2 is FVKESK. The germline V and J ends were trimmed by 3 bases and 0 bases, with 18 bases remaining between them. This CDR3 reads CASSHRREDSGSYEQYV. The CDR3 region has the DNA TGTGCCAGCAGCCACCGGAGGGAGGACAGCGGCTCCTACGAGCAGTACGTC.

This clonotype was seen more than once but under ten times. The chain uses TRBV24-1 and TRBJ1-1, with TRBD1 as a possible D gene (5 bases). CDR1 is KGHDR, CDR2 SFDVKD, per germline. This CDR3 region has 13 residues. V was pared by 4 bases and J by 6 bases, with 11 bases between. The CDR3 reads CATSDPGAPEAFF. DNA of the CDR3: TGTGCCACCAGTGACCCCGGGGCACCTGAAGCTTTCTTT.

This chain links TRBV5-1 with TRBJ1-2; D unresolved. CDR1 is SGHRS, CDR2 YFSETQ, per germline. The CDR3 is 10 amino acids. Trimming removed 7 bases at V and 6 bases at J, with 7 bases between. In DNA form, the CDR3 reads TGCGCCAGCGGCGCGCATGGCTACACCTTC. The encoded protein is CASGAHGYTF.

The CDR3 is CASSLAGTGPTEAFF. The CDR3 nucleotides read TGCGCCAGCAGCTTGGCTGGGACAGGGCCCACTGAAGCTTTCTTT. The V call is TRBV5-1, the J call TRBJ1-1, with TRBD1 matching 9 bases. The CDR3 length is 15 residues. With 0 bases clipped from V and 4 bases from J, the junction kept 4 bases outside the gene matches. Germline V gene lookup returns CDR1 SGHRS and CDR2 YFSETQ.

The V gene is TRBV14, the J gene TRBJ1-1; D uncertain. V lost 3 bases, J lost 2 bases, and 7 bases lay in between. The CDR3 length is 13 residues. The germline CDR1 and CDR2 sequences are SGHDN and FVKESK. CDR3 nucleotide sequence: TGTGCCAGCAGCCATACGAGAAACACTGAAGCTTTCTTT. The encoded protein is CASSHTRNTEAFF.

The chain has TRBV6-2 or TRBV6-3 and TRBJ2-1, with TRBD2 matching over 7 bases. This CDR3 comprises 13 residues. V was pared by 6 bases and J by 7 bases, with 6 bases of the junction left unmatched. Looked up from germline, CDR1 is MNHEY and CDR2 is SVGEGT. The CDR3 DNA is TGTGCCAGCAGCCAGGGAGGGGTTAATGAGCAGTTCTTC. It translates to CASSQGGVNEQFF.